This record covers a single T cell receptor (beta chain). The antigen remains unidentified. Repertoires were generated with immunoSEQ multiplex PCR, while TCRdb's copy carries only in-frame clones and drops some. The sample carries 200,000 to 300,000 clones, around nine tenths recorded once. The data were obtained in a study of cytomegalovirus exposure and HLA in healthy donors. Overall study: The 120 validation repertoires were reported in a later analysis to have been generated on the same platform as the approximately 700 first-cohort repertoires. Study findings and constraints: According to a later analysis, TCR clusters from the first cohort tended to co-occur in the 120 or so validation repertoires. Despite most TCR sequences being rare, some public TCRs occurred in many donors.

The CDR3 runs to 14 residues. The V gene's germline CDR1 is MNHEY and CDR2 SMNVEV (reference sequence). V was pared by 2 bases and J by 3 bases, with 1 base of the junction left unmatched. This clonotype was obtained from a man aged 18 to 29 in good health and CMV-seronegative. This rearrangement joins TRBV27 to TRBJ2-7; 10 bases match TRBD2. Sequencing was performed on PBMCs. The CDR3 reads CASSLLAGDYEQYF. CDR3 bases: TGTGCCAGCAGTTTACTAGCGGGGGACTACGAGCAGTACTTC.